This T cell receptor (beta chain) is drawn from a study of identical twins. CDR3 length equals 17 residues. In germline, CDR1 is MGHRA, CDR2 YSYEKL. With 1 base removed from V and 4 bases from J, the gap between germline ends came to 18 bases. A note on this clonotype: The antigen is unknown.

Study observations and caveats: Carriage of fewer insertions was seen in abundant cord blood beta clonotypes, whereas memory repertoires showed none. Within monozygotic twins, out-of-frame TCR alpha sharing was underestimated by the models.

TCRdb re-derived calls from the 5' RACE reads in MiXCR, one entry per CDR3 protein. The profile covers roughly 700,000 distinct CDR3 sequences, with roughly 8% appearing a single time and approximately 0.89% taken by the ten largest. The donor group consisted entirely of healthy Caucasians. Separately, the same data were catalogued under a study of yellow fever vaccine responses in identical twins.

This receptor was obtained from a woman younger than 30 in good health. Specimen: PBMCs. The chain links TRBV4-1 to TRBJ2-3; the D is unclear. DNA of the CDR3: TGCGCCAGCAGCCAAGCCCCGGCGCCTCTCCCGTCAGATACGCAGTATTTT. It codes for CASSQAPAPLPSDTQYF.